This T cell receptor (beta chain) is from a study of blood T cell repertoires in COVID-19. About the study: The United States, Italy and Spain supplied acute and convalescent COVID-19 samples. The analysed material was cDNA or gDNA that came from T cells, B-cell-depleted T cells, or PBMCs.

Per the study methods: Reference gene primer amplification gave nucleated cell count estimates. Here immunoSEQ multiplex PCR was the method, and the copy in TCRdb shows in-frame clones only, minus some. The V and J calls and clone size were taken over from that table, and D and trimming were inferred from the DNA. The sample includes about 40,000 clones, about 86% seen only once; the top ten take approximately 19%. The CDR3 extends over 15 amino acids. Germline loops: CDR1 MNHEY, CDR2 SMNVEV (reference sequence). Trimming removed 0 bases from V and 5 bases from J; junction bases left unmatched: 6. Sequencing was performed on peripheral blood. This receptor was taken from a man aged 45 to 65 in a cohort sampled during active COVID-19. The V and J genes are TRBV27 and TRBJ1-2, with 7 bases lining up with TRBD1. The chain's CDR3 is CASSLSRQGRYGYTF. The CDR3 DNA follows: TGTGCCAGCAGTTTATCGCGACAGGGAAGATATGGCTACACCTTC.